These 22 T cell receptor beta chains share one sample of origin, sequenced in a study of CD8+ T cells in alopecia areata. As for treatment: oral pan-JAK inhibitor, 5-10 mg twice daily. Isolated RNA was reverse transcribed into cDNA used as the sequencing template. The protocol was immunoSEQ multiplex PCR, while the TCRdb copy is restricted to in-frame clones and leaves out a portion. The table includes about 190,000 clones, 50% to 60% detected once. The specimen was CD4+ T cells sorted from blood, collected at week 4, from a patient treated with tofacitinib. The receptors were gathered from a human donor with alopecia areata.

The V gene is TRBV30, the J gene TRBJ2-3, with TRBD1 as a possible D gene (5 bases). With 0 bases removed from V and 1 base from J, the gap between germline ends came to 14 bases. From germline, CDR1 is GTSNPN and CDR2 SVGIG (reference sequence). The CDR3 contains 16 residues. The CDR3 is CAWSVRAGRRTDTQYF. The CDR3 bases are TGTGCCTGGAGTGTAAGAGCAGGGCGGCGCACAGATACGCAGTATTTT. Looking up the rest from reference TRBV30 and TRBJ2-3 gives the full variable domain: SQTIHQWPATLVQPVGSPLSLECTVEGTSNPNLYWYRQAAGRGLQLLFYSVGIGQISSEVPQNLSASRPQDRQFILSSKKLLLSDSGFYLCAWSVRAGRRTDTQYFGPGTRLTVL.

CDR3 coding DNA: TGTGCCAGCAGCTTAACAGGGGGTCCAAATAGCAATCAGCCCCAGCATTTT. Translation gives CASSLTGGPNSNQPQHF. The chain couples TRBV9 to TRBJ1-5, with 8 bases that match TRBD1. With V trimmed by 4 bases and J by 0 bases, 9 bases remained unmatched. The CDR3 spans 17 residues. Germline V lookup: CDR1 SGDLS, CDR2 YYNGEE.

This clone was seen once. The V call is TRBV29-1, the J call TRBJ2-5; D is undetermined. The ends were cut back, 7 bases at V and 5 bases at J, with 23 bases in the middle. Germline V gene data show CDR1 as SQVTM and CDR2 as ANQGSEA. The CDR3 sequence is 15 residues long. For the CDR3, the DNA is TGCAGCGCCAGAGAGAGAATGGTATTGGGGGAGACCCAGTACTTC. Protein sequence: CSARERMVLGETQYF. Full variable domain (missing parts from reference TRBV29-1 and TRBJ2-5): SAVISQKPSRDICQRGTSLTIQCQVDSQVTMMFWYRQQPGQSLTLIATANQGSEATYESGFVIDKFPISRPNLTFSTLTVSNMSPEDSSIYLCSARERMVLGETQYFGPGTRLLVL.

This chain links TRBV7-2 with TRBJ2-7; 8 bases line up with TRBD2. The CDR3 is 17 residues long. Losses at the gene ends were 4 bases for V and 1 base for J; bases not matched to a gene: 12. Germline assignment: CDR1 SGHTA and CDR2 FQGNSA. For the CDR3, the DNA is TGTGCCAGCAGCTCCAACCTTTTCGGCGGGAGGTCCTACGAGCAGTACTTC. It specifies CASSSNLFGGRSYEQYF.

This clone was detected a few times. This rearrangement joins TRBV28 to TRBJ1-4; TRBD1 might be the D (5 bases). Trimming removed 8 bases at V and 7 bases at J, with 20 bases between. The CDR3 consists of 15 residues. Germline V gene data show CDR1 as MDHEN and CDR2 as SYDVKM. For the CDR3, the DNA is TGTGCCAGCCTATCCCCTCGGGCCGGGGCTGAAAAACTGTTTTTT. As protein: CASLSPRAGAEKLFF.

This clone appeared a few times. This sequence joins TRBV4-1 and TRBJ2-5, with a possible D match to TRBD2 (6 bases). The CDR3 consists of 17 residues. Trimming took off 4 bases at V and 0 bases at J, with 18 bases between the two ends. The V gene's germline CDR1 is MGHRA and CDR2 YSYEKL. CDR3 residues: CASSRGVSGMYQETQYF. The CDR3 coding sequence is TGCGCCAGCAGCCGAGGAGTTAGCGGCATGTACCAAGAGACCCAGTACTTC.

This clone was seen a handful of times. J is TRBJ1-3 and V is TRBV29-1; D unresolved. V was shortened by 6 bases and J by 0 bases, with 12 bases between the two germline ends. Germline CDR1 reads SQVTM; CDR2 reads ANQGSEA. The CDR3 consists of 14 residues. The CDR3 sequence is CSVQEASSGNTIYF. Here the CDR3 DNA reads TGCAGCGTCCAGGAGGCCAGCTCTGGAAACACCATATATTTT. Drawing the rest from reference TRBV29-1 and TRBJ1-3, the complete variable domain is SAVISQKPSRDICQRGTSLTIQCQVDSQVTMMFWYRQQPGQSLTLIATANQGSEATYESGFVIDKFPISRPNLTFSTLTVSNMSPEDSSIYLCSVQEASSGNTIYFGEGSWLTVV.

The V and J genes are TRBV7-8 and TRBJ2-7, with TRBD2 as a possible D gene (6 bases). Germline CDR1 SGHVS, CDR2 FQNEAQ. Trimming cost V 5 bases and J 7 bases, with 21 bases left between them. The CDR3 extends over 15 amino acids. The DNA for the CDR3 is TGTGCCAGCAGCCCAGACCCCCGGGCCGGAGGGGAGCAGTACTTC. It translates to CASSPDPRAGGEQYF.

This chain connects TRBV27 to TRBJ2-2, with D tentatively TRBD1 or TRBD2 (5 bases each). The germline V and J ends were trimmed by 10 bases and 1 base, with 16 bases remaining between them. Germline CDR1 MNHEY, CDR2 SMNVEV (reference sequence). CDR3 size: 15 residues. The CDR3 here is CATASGTRNTGELFF. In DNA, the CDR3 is TGTGCCACCGCTTCCGGGACCAGGAACACCGGGGAGCTGTTTTTT.

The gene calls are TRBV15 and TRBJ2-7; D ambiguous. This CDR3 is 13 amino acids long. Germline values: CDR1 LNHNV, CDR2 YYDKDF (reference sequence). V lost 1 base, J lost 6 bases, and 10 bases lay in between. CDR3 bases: TGTGCCACCAGCAGAGGGGCGACGTCCGAGCAGTACTTC. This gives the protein CATSRGATSEQYF.

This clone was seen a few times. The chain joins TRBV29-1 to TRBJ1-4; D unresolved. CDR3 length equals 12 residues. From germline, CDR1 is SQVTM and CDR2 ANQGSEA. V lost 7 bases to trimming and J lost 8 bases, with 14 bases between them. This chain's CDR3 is CSASRAGEKLFF. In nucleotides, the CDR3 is TGCAGCGCCAGCCGGGCTGGAGAAAAACTGTTTTTT.

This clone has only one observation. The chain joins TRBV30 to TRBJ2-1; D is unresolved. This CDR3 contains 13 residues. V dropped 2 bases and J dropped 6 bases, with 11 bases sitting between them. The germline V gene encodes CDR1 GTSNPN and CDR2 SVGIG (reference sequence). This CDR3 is CAWSPSQFNEQFF. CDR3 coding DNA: TGTGCCTGGAGTCCCAGCCAGTTCAATGAGCAGTTCTTC.

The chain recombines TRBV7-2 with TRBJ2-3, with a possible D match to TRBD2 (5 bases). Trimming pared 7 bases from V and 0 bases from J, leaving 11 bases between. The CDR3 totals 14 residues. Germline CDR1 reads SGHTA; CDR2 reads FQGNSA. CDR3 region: CASKAVSSTDTQYF. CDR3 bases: TGTGCCAGCAAAGCGGTCTCTAGCACAGATACGCAGTATTTT. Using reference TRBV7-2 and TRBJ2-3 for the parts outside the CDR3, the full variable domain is GAGVSQSPSNKVTEKGKDVELRCDPISGHTALYWYRQSLGQGLEFLIYFQGNSAPDKSGLPSDRFSAERTGGSVSTLTIQRTQQEDSAVYLCASKAVSSTDTQYFGPGTRLTVL.

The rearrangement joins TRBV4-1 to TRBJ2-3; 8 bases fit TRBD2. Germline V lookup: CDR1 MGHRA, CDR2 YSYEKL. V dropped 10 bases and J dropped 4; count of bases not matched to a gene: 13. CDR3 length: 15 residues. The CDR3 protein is CAIKTSAGGPDTQYF. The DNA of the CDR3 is TGCGCCATCAAGACTAGCGCGGGGGGCCCAGATACGCAGTATTTT.

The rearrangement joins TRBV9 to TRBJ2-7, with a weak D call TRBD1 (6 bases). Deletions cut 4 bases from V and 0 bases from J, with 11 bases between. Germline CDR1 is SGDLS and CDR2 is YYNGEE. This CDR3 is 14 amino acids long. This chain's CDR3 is CASSTGQPSYEQYF. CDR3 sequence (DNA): TGTGCCAGCAGCACCGGACAGCCCTCCTACGAGCAGTACTTC.

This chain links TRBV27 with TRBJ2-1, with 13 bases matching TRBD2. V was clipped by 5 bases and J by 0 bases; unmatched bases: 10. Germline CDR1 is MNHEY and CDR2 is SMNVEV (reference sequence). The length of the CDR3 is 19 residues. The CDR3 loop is CASSPRTSGSDHSYNEQFF. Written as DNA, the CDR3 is TGTGCCAGCAGTCCGCGGACTAGCGGGAGCGACCACTCCTACAATGAGCAGTTCTTC.

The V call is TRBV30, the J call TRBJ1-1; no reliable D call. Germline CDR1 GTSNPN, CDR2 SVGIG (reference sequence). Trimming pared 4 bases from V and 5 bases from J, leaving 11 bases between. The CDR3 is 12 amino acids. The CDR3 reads CAWIGLGTEAFF. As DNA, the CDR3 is TGTGCCTGGATAGGTTTAGGTACTGAAGCTTTCTTT.

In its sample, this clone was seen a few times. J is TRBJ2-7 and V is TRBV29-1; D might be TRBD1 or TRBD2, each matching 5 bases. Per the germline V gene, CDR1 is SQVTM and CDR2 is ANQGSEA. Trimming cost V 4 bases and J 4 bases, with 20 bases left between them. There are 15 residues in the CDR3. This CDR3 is CSVGVSGPRSYEQYF. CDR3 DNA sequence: TGCAGCGTTGGTGTCTCGGGACCTCGTTCGTACGAGCAGTACTTC.

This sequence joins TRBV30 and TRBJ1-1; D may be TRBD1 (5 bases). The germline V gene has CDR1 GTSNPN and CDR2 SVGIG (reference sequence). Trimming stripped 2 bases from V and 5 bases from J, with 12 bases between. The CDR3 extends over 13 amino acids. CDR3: CAWSRAGGTEAFF. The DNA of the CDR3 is TGTGCCTGGAGTAGGGCGGGGGGGACTGAAGCTTTCTTT.

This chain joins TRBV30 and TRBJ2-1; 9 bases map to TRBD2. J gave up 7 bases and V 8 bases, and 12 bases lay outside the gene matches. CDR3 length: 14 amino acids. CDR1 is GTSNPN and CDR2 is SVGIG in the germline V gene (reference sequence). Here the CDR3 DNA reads TGTGCCCTTCGGGCTAGCGGGAAAAGGAATGAGCAGTTCTTC. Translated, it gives CALRASGKRNEQFF.

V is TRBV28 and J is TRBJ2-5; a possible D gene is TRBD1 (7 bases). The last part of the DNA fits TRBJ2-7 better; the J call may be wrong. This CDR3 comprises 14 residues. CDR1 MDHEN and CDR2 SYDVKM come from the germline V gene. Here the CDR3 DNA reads TGTGCCAGCACCAGACAGGGACTCGGCTACGAGCAGTACTTC. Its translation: CASTRQGLGYEQYF.

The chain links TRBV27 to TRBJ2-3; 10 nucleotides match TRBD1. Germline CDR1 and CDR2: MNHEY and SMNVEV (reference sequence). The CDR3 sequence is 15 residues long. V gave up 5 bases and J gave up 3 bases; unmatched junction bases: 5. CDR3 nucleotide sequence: TGTGCCAGCAGTCCAAAGGACAGGGGGACAGATACGCAGTATTTT. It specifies CASSPKDRGTDTQYF.